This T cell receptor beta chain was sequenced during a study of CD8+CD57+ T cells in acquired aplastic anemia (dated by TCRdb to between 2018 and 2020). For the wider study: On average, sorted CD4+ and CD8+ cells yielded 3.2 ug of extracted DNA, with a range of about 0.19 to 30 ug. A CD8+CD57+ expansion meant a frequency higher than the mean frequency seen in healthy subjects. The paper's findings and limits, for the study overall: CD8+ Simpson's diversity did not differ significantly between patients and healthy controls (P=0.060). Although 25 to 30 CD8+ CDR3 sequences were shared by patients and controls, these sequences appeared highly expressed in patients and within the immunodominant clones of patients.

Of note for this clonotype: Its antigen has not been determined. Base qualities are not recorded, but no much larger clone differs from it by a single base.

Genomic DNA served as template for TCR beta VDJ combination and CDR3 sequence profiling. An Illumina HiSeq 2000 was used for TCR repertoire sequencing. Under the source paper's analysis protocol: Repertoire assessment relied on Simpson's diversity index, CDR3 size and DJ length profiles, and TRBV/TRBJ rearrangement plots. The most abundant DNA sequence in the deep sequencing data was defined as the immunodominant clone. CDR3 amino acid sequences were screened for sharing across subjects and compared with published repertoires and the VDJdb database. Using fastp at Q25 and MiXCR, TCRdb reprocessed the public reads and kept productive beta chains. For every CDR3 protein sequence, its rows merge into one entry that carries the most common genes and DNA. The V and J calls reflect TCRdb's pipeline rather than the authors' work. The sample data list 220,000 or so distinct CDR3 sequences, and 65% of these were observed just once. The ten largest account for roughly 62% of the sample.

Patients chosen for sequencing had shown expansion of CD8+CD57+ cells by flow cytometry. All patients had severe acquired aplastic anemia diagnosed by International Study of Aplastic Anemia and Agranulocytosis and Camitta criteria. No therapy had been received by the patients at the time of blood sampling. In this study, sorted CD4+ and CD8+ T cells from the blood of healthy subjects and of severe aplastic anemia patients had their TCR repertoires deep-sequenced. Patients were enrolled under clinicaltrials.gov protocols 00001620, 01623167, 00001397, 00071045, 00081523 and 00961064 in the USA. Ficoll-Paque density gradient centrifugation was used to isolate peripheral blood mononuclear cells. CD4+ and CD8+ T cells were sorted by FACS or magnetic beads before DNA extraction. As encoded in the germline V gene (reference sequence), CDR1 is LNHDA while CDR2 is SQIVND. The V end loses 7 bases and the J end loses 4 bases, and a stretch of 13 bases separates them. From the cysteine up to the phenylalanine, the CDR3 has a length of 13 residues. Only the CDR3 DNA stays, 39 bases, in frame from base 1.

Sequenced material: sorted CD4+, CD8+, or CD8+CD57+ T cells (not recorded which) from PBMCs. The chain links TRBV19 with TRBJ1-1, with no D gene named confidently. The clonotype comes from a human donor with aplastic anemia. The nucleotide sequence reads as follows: TGTGCCAGTACAATGGGGATCGGCACTGAAGCTTTCTTT. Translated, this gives CASTMGIGTEAFF.